This T cell receptor beta chain was sequenced for a study of cytomegalovirus exposure and HLA in healthy donors. Findings and caveats of the study: A later analysis reported that several of the most significant clusters appeared to be linked to common viral pathogens, among them Epstein-Barr virus.

This clone was counted a few times. The antigen is unknown. PCR used 60 Vbeta primers and 13 Jbeta primers. TCRdb keeps only in-frame clones here, not all; method: immunoSEQ multiplex PCR. The sample has some 200,000 clones, more than 65% seen once. Trimming removed 0 bases from V and 3 bases from J, with 12 bases in between. The CDR3 has 15 residues. Germline assignment: CDR1 SGHNT and CDR2 YYREEE (reference sequence). The sequence was obtained from a girl between 5 and 17 years old in good health and CMV-seropositive. Sample: PBMCs. This chain connects TRBV5-4 to TRBJ1-2; D remains unclear. The CDR3 DNA sequence: TGTGCCAGCAGCTTGGACCCCGGGAACTACTATGGCTACACCTTC. This codes for CASSLDPGNYYGYTF.